The 9 T cell receptor beta chains below come from one sample, sequenced in a study of blood T cell repertoires in COVID-19. Sequencing was performed with immunoSEQ multiplex PCR; in TCRdb, only in-frame clones are kept and a portion is missing. Of about 250,000 clones listed, around 90% are singletons. Material for sequencing was PBMCs or T cells enriched from blood (not recorded which). All receptors come from a woman under 30 who had recovered from COVID-19.

The V call is TRBV3-1 (or the pseudogene TRBV3-2), the J call TRBJ2-4; 10 nucleotides line up with TRBD2. The J segment lost 6 bases and the V segment lost 0 bases, leaving 8 bases of the junction unmatched. Germline loops: CDR1 LGHDT, CDR2 YNNKEL (reference sequence). The CDR3 has 17 residues. CDR3 coding DNA: TGTGCCAGCAGCCAAGAATCCCTAGCGGGAGCCCTAAACATTCAGTACTTC. It encodes CASSQESLAGALNIQYF.

The chain joins TRBV5-4 to TRBJ1-2, with 7 bases matching TRBD1. CDR1 is SGHNT and CDR2 is YYREEE in the germline V gene (reference sequence). V was clipped by 4 bases and J by 6 bases; unmatched bases: 3. CDR3 length: 12 residues. The CDR3 bases are TGTGCCAGCAGCCAACAGGGGAATGGCTACACCTTC. Residues: CASSQQGNGYTF. The full variable domain, completed using reference TRBV5-4 and TRBJ1-2, is ETGVTQSPTHLIKTRGQQVTLRCSSQSGHNTVSWYQQALGQGPQFIFQYYREEENGRGNFPPRFSGLQFPNYSSELNVNALELDDSALYLCASSQQGNGYTFGSGTRLTVV.

This clone occurred a few times. The chain has TRBV5-4 and TRBJ1-1; possible D gene TRBD1, 6 bases. Germline V gene data show CDR1 as SGHNT and CDR2 as YYREEE (reference sequence). V lost 3 bases and J lost 0, with 18 bases in between. The CDR3 consists of 17 residues. The CDR3 coding sequence is TGTGCCAGCAGCTCTTTGGGGGCTCGACAGTTGAACACTGAAGCTTTCTTT. Protein sequence: CASSSLGARQLNTEAFF. The whole variable domain, remainder taken from reference TRBV5-4 and TRBJ1-1, is ETGVTQSPTHLIKTRGQQVTLRCSSQSGHNTVSWYQQALGQGPQFIFQYYREEENGRGNFPPRFSGLQFPNYSSELNVNALELDDSALYLCASSSLGARQLNTEAFFGQGTRLTVV.

The chain recombines TRBV3-1 (or the pseudogene TRBV3-2) with TRBJ1-1, with D perhaps TRBD1 (5 bases). Per germline, CDR1 LGHDT and CDR2 YNNKEL (reference sequence). The CDR3 length is 12 residues. Deletions cut 6 bases from V and 5 bases from J, with 10 bases between. The CDR3 is CASRGGRTEAFF. The CDR3 region has the DNA TGTGCCAGCAGGGGGGGACGGACTGAAGCTTTCTTT.

This clone occurred once. V is TRBV4-1 and J is TRBJ1-2; TRBD1 is a possible D gene (5 bases). Germline CDR1 is MGHRA and CDR2 is YSYEKL. The germline V and J ends were trimmed by 4 bases and 5 bases, with 11 bases remaining between them. The CDR3 covers 13 residues. CDR3 residues: CASSPREGYGYTF. CDR3 DNA: TGCGCCAGCAGCCCTAGGGAGGGGTATGGCTACACCTTC.

This rearrangement joins TRBV6-2 or TRBV6-3 to TRBJ1-3; possibly TRBD1 for D (5 bases). CDR1 and CDR2 from the germline V gene are MNHEY and SVGEGT. V was clipped by 6 bases and J by 3 bases, with 12 bases between them. The CDR3 consists of 14 residues. CDR3 sequence: CASSPGTYGNTIYF. DNA for the CDR3: TGTGCCAGCAGCCCCGGGACTTATGGAAACACCATATATTTT.

This clone was detected a few times. The chain combines TRBV2 with TRBJ2-1, with a tentative D call TRBD1 (5 bases). The V end was cut by 7 bases, the J end by 3 bases, with 7 bases between. This CDR3 is 12 amino acids long. The germline V gene has CDR1 SNHLY and CDR2 FYNNEI. The CDR3: CASKDSYNEQFF. CDR3 coding DNA: TGTGCCAGCAAAGACAGCTACAATGAGCAGTTCTTC. Supplemented by reference TRBV2 and TRBJ2-1, the full variable domain reads EPEVTQTPSHQVTQMGQEVILRCVPISNHLYFYWYRQILGQKVEFLVSFYNNEISEKSEIFDDQFSVERPDGSNFTLKIRSTKLEDSAMYFCASKDSYNEQFFGPGTRLTVL.

The chain employs TRBV6-5 and TRBJ2-5; TRBD2 might be the D (6 bases). This CDR3 is built from 15 residues. V lost 7 bases and J lost 4, with 19 bases in between. Germline V gene lookup returns CDR1 MNHEY and CDR2 SVGAGI. The CDR3 nucleotides are TGTGCCAGCATGGTAATGGCAGTGGGGGGAGAGACCCAGTACTTC. This sequence encodes CASMVMAVGGETQYF.

This chain uses TRBV12-3 or TRBV12-4 with TRBJ1-5; D is ambiguous. The CDR3 sequence is 13 residues long. Trimming took 6 bases from V and 4 from J, leaving 10 bases between them. The chain's CDR3 is CASSRIINQPQHF. CDR3 in DNA: TGTGCCAGCAGCAGAATTATTAATCAGCCCCAGCATTTT.